These T cell receptor beta chains were read from a single sample in a study of cytomegalovirus exposure and HLA in healthy donors. Some clones are missing from TCRdb's copy, which holds only in-frame ones; the method was immunoSEQ multiplex PCR. The table has 130,000 or so clones, about 74% seen once. What was sequenced was PBMCs. The source of these receptors is a woman in her sixties in good health and CMV-seronegative. Each CDR3 is given with its conserved first and last residue. A D gene is named only where the DNA matches it firmly. Expanded clones are given a class, and other clones once, few, many or no size at all.

V	length	J	size	D	DNA	CDR3
TRBV5-4	16	TRBJ2-2	NA	NA	TGTGCCAGCAGCTTGGGAGGGACCCGACTAAGGGGGAAGCTGTTTTTT	CASSLGGTRLRGKLFF
TRBV2	17	TRBJ1-5	NA	TRBD1	TGTGCCAGCAGACCCCGGACAGGCTTGTATAGCAATCAGCCCCAGCATTTT	CASRPRTGLYSNQPQHF
TRBV6-1	17	TRBJ1-2	NA	TRBD1	TGTGCCAGCAGTGATCGGTACAGGGGCCAACTTAACTATGGCTACACCTTC	CASSDRYRGQLNYGYTF
TRBV19	16	TRBJ1-5	NA	NA	TGTGCCAGTATCCTTACAGGAGACTCAAATAATCAGCCCCAGCATTTT	CASILTGDSNNQPQHF
TRBV11-2	13	TRBJ1-2	NA	NA	TGTGCCAGCAGCTTACCAGGGATTGGTGGCTACACCTTC	CASSLPGIGGYTF
TRBV27	15	TRBJ2-3	NA	NA	TGTGCCAGCAGTTTATATCCCCCGGGGAAAGATACGCAGTATTTT	CASSLYPPGKDTQYF
TRBV2	12	TRBJ1-3	NA	NA	TGTGCCAGCAGTGACAGGGGAAACACCATATATTTT	CASSDRGNTIYF
TRBV9	15	TRBJ2-2	NA	TRBD2	TGTGCCAGCACCCATCAGAGCGGGAGGGCCGGGGAGCTGTTTTTT	CASTHQSGRAGELFF
TRBV28	15	TRBJ1-5	NA	NA	TGTGCCAGCAAACCTCCGGGGTATAGCAATCAGCCCCAGCATTTT	CASKPPGYSNQPQHF
TRBV7-9	11	TRBJ2-5	NA	NA	TGTGCCAGCAGCTCCCTACAGGAGCAGTACTTC	CASSSLQEQYF
TRBV5-1	14	TRBJ1-2	NA	NA	TGCGCCAGCAGCACCAAGGGGGGGGGCTATGGCTACACCTTC	CASSTKGGGYGYTF
TRBV19	13	TRBJ2-1	NA	NA	TGTGCCAGTAGGAGGGTTGGGTCCAATGAGCAGTTCTTC	CASRRVGSNEQFF
TRBV27	15	TRBJ2-7	NA	TRBD1	TGTGCCAGCAGTTGGGGACAGACCCCATCCTACGAGCAGTACTTC	CASSWGQTPSYEQYF
TRBV19	14	TRBJ1-5	once	NA	TGTGCCAGTAGTCGACAGAATAGCAATCAGCCCCAGCATTTT	CASSRQNSNQPQHF
TRBV19	16	TRBJ2-7	few	TRBD2	TGTGCCAGTAGCACTTTACTAGCGGGAGGTAACTACGAGCAGTACTTC	CASSTLLAGGNYEQYF
TRBV18	14	TRBJ2-7	NA	NA	TGTGCCAGCTCACCACCGGGAACAGGTGACGAGCAGTACTTC	CASSPPGTGDEQYF
TRBV2	17	TRBJ1-2	NA	TRBD1	TGTGCCAGCCAAGGTCGATATCTTGGGACAGGGACCTATGGCTACACCTTC	CASQGRYLGTGTYGYTF
TRBV13	16	TRBJ2-1	once	TRBD2	TGTGCCAGCAGCCCTCCACTAGCGGGAGTAACAAATGAGCAGTTCTTC	CASSPPLAGVTNEQFF
TRBV6-5	14	TRBJ1-2	NA	TRBD1	TGTGCCAGCACCCAGGACAGGGTGGGGGGTGGCTACACCTTC	CASTQDRVGGGYTF
TRBV5-5	18	TRBJ2-2	once	TRBD1	TGTGCCAGCAGTGGGGGACAGGGGGCCTACTCCAACACCGGGGAGCTGTTTTTT	CASSGGQGAYSNTGELFF
TRBV19	14	TRBJ2-7	NA	NA	TGTGCCAGTAGTACGCGAGGGGGAGCCTACGAGCAGTACTTC	CASSTRGGAYEQYF
TRBV6-1	13	TRBJ2-3	NA	TRBD1	TGTGCCAGCAGTCTTGACAGGGTCGGTACGCAGTATTTT	CASSLDRVGTQYF
TRBV28	13	TRBJ2-5	NA	TRBD2	TGTGCCAGCAGCGGACTAGCTCAGGAGACCCAGTACTTC	CASSGLAQETQYF
TRBV7-9	13	TRBJ2-1	NA	NA	TGTGCCAGCAGCTTCGCGGTTACAAATGAGCAGTTCTTC	CASSFAVTNEQFF
TRBV9	15	TRBJ2-7	few	TRBD2	TGTGCCAGCAGCTCTCGGGGGGGGTTCCCCTACGAGCAGTACTTC	CASSSRGGFPYEQYF
TRBV7-9	15	TRBJ1-2	NA	NA	TGTGCCAGCAGCTTGGGGGGGCGGCCGGGCTATGGCTACACCTTC	CASSLGGRPGYGYTF
TRBV27	15	TRBJ2-7	NA	NA	TGTGCCAGCAGTTTATCGGGAGGTAGCCTTTACGAGCAGTACTTC	CASSLSGGSLYEQYF
TRBV2	17	TRBJ2-5	NA	TRBD2	TGTGCCAGCAGCCCGGTTCTAGCGGGGGGCGGGGGAGAGACCCAGTACTTC	CASSPVLAGGGGETQYF
TRBV30	13	TRBJ2-2	NA	NA	TGTGCCTGGAGGGGCGACACCACCGGGGAGCTGTTTTTT	CAWRGDTTGELFF
TRBV5-1	13	TRBJ2-5	NA	NA	TGCGCCAGCAGGACGCTAGCGAAAGAGACCCAGTACTTC	CASRTLAKETQYF
TRBV7-9	12	TRBJ2-5	NA	NA	TGTGCCAGCAGCTTTATTGAAGAGACCCAGTACTTC	CASSFIEETQYF
TRBV7-3	16	TRBJ2-1	NA	NA	TGTGCCAGCAGCGCCAACGCAGGATACGGCTACAATGAGCAGTTCTTC	CASSANAGYGYNEQFF
TRBV9	15	TRBJ2-3	NA	TRBD2	TGTGCCAGCAGCGTAGACGGGGGGGGCCGGGATACGCAGTATTTT	CASSVDGGGRDTQYF
TRBV28	19	TRBJ2-3	NA	TRBD2	TGTGCCAGCAGCCCCTGGGGTAGCGGGAGAGGCCAACGCACAGATACGCAGTATTTT	CASSPWGSGRGQRTDTQYF
TRBV6-1	13	TRBJ1-5	few	NA	TGTGCCAGCAAGGGGCGGCTCAATCAGCCCCAGCATTTT	CASKGRLNQPQHF
TRBV29-1	15	TRBJ2-2	NA	NA	TGCAGCGTTGCACCGTCCCGGGGGTACACCGGGGAGCTGTTTTTT	CSVAPSRGYTGELFF
TRBV28	16	TRBJ1-5	few	NA	TGTGCCAGCCGAAGAGGAAGAATCTATGGCAATCAGCCCCAGCATTTT	CASRRGRIYGNQPQHF
TRBV21-1	17	TRBJ2-7	NA	NA	TGTGCCAGCAGCAAAGAGAATGGGGGACAGGGGGTTTACGAGCAGTACTTC	CASSKENGGQGVYEQYF
TRBV7-9	18	TRBJ1-4	NA	TRBD1	TGTGCCAGCAGCTCCGCCGGGACAGGGTACCCGGTAGGCGAAAAACTGTTTTTT	CASSSAGTGYPVGEKLFF
TRBV14	15	TRBJ1-1	few	NA	TGTGCCAGCTCCCAAGATGTTGGGTTTCCAGGGGCGACTTTCTTT	CASSQDVGFPGATFF
TRBV5-6	15	TRBJ1-3	NA	TRBD1	TGTGCCAGCAGCTTGACAGGGGGCGGTGGAAACACCATATATTTT	CASSLTGGGGNTIYF
TRBV7-8	16	TRBJ2-7	NA	NA	TGTGCCAGCAGCTTAGTGGCGGGGGCCCCCTCCTACGAGCAGTACTTC	CASSLVAGAPSYEQYF
TRBV27	15	TRBJ2-5	few	NA	TGTGCCAGCAGTTTACAGGGGAGTCGGCAAGAGACCCAGTACTTC	CASSLQGSRQETQYF
TRBV4-1	17	TRBJ1-2	NA	NA	TGCGCCAGCAGCCAAGCCTCAATGACAGGACCGATCTATGGCTACACCTTC	CASSQASMTGPIYGYTF
TRBV19	14	TRBJ2-7	NA	TRBD1	TGTGCCAGTAGTATCCAACAGGGGGTCAACGAGCAGTACTTC	CASSIQQGVNEQYF